Reported below is one TCR beta chain. The antigen remains undetermined. The data are from a study of cytomegalovirus exposure and HLA in healthy donors. Study background: About 79 million unique TCRs from HLA-typed donors were held in an early data release.

General observations from the study: Immune exposure was documented only through CMV serostatus. Upon later analysis, TCR association rates were observed to vary by HLA locus, being highest for DRB1 and lowest for HLA-C.

Germline V lookup: CDR1 MNHEY, CDR2 SVGAGI. The ends were cut back, 11 bases at V and 5 bases at J, with 18 bases in the middle. This CDR3 is built from 13 residues. Primers for the PCR totalled 60 Vbeta and 13 Jbeta. Produced via immunoSEQ multiplex PCR; TCRdb's table is partial and in-frame only. The sample includes roughly 150,000 clones, 75% to 90% seen only once; the top ten take about 2%. The sequenced sample consisted of PBMCs. The genes are TRBV6-5 and TRBJ2-5, with D tentatively TRBD2 (5 bases). The sequence was obtained from a male donor in good health and CMV-seronegative. The CDR3 reads CAGRPGVGETQYF. Here the CDR3 DNA reads TGTGCCGGCCGGCCCGGGGTGGGGGAGACCCAGTACTTC.